These 14 T cell receptor beta chains were sequenced from one sample in a study of blood T cells in healthy people across ages. The use of a sample-barcoded 5' primer and a J-beta primer mix characterized a second PCR of about 7 to 12 cycles. TCRdb used MiXCR to reprocess the 5' RACE reads, holding one entry per CDR3 protein. This sample has almost 300,000 distinct CDR3 sequences, with 25% to 30% found just once. The sequencing sample was made of blood. Every receptor here comes from a woman aged 70-85 years in good health.

This clonotype was seen only once. A much larger clone lies a single base off, so this may be a read error. The chain uses TRBV2 and TRBJ1-2; D remains unclear. From germline, CDR1 is SNHLY and CDR2 FYNNEI. CDR3 length: 12 amino acids. The CDR3 DNA is TGTGCCAGCAGTGATCTGGCTAACGGCTACATCTTC. Translation: CASSDLANGYIF.

This clonotype showed up many times. The chain uses TRBV27 and TRBJ2-1; possibly TRBD1 or TRBD2 for D (7 bases each). The CDR3 extends over 14 amino acids. The germline V and J ends were trimmed by 3 bases and 9 bases, with 15 bases remaining between them. Germline V gene data show CDR1 as MNHEY and CDR2 as SMNVEV (reference sequence). The CDR3 spells CASSLNRGGAEQFF. The DNA for the CDR3 is TGTGCCAGCAGTTTGAACAGGGGAGGGGCTGAGCAGTTCTTC.

V gene TRBV24-1 combines with J gene TRBJ2-3, with D tentatively TRBD1 or TRBD2 (5 bases each). Germline V gene data show CDR1 as KGHDR and CDR2 as SFDVKD. The CDR3 extends over 16 amino acids. The V end lost 4 bases, the J end lost 0 bases, and 13 bases lay between the germline ends. The CDR3 nucleotides are TGTGCCACCAGTGACCGATCGGGGCGGAGCACAGATACGCAGTATTTT. This encodes CATSDRSGRSTDTQYF.

This chain links TRBV28 with TRBJ1-6; weak D call: TRBD1 (6 bases). The length of the CDR3 is 14 residues. V was shortened by 1 base and J by 5 bases, with 6 bases between the two germline ends. Germline V gene lookup returns CDR1 MDHEN and CDR2 SYDVKM. DNA of the CDR3: TGTGCCAGCAGTTTATACAGGGATAATTCACCCCTCCACTTT. It is translated as CASSLYRDNSPLHF.

The chain uses TRBV27 and TRBJ2-2, with D perhaps TRBD2 (6 bases). Germline assignment: CDR1 MNHEY and CDR2 SMNVEV (reference sequence). The CDR3 extends over 14 amino acids. V was cut by 8 bases and J by 5 bases, with 15 bases left in between. In DNA form, the CDR3 reads TGTGCCAGCCGTGGAGGGGCAGGTACCGGGGAGCTGTTTTTT. Translating it yields CASRGGAGTGELFF.

Concerning this clonotype itself: A much larger clone is a single base away; this may be a read error. J is TRBJ2-5 and V is TRBV5-1; a possible D gene is TRBD2 (5 bases). From germline, CDR1 is SGHRS and CDR2 YFSETQ. The length of the CDR3 is 14 residues. CDR3 region: CASGLAGREKTQYF. The DNA of the CDR3 is TGCGCCAGCGGCTTGGCCGGAAGGGAGAAGACCCAGTACTTC. The whole variable domain, filled in from reference TRBV5-1 and TRBJ2-5, reads KAGVTQTPRYLIKTRGQQVTLSCSPISGHRSVSWYQQTPGQGLQFLFEYFSETQRNKGNFPGRFSGRQFSNSRSEMNVSTLELGDSALYLCASGLAGREKTQYFGPGTRLLVL.

The V call is TRBV7-3, the J call TRBJ1-1; D uncertain. The CDR3 length is 15 residues. Germline values: CDR1 SGHTA, CDR2 FQGTGA. The V and J ends lost 1 base and 5 bases respectively, with 14 bases between them. CDR3 sequence reads: CASSLMSGGRTEAFF. For the CDR3, the DNA is TGTGCCAGCAGCTTAATGAGCGGAGGGCGGACTGAAGCTTTCTTT.

This rearrangement joins TRBV4-1 to TRBJ2-5, with 9 bases aligning to TRBD2. The CDR3 runs to 15 residues. Germline CDR1 MGHRA, CDR2 YSYEKL. Trimming removed 2 bases from V and 1 base from J; junction bases left unmatched: 2. The CDR3 is CASSQTTSGQETQYF. CDR3 sequence (DNA): TGCGCCAGCAGCCAAACGACTAGCGGCCAAGAGACCCAGTACTTC.

The sample holds many counts of this clonotype. The rearrangement joins TRBV4-3 to TRBJ2-7; 10 bases match TRBD2. Germline trimming cut 5 bases from V and 2 bases from J; bases unmatched to any gene: 15. Germline V gene sequence: CDR1 LGHNA, CDR2 YSLEER. The length of the CDR3 is 18 residues. CDR3 residues: CASSTDGGLAGVPYEQYF. The CDR3 nucleotides are TGCGCCAGCAGCACGGACGGAGGGCTAGCGGGAGTCCCCTACGAGCAGTACTTC.

This chain connects TRBV5-6 to TRBJ2-6, with D uncertain. The V end was cut by 0 bases, the J end by 4 bases, with 8 bases between. CDR1 and CDR2 (germline): SGHDT, YYEEEE. CDR3 length equals 15 residues. Here the CDR3 reads CASSLGTKGANVLTF. The CDR3 region has the DNA TGTGCCAGCAGCTTGGGAACTAAAGGGGCCAACGTCCTGACTTTC.

The chain joins TRBV20-1 to TRBJ2-7; D is unclear. Germline lookup yields CDR1 DFQATT and CDR2 SNEGSKA (reference sequence). This CDR3 comprises 13 residues. V lost 7 bases, J lost 0 bases, and 13 bases lay in between. CDR3: CSGGPKSSYEQYF. The CDR3 DNA reads TGCAGTGGAGGTCCCAAGAGCTCCTACGAGCAGTACTTC.

The table lists this clonotype with a count of one. The rearrangement uses TRBV5-1 and TRBJ2-1; D is perhaps TRBD2 (5 bases). The V gene's germline CDR1 is SGHRS and CDR2 YFSETQ. V was shortened by 2 bases and J by 0 bases, with 9 bases between the two germline ends. The CDR3 has 15 amino acids. The chain's CDR3 is CASSFDGSSYNEQFF. DNA for the CDR3: TGCGCCAGCAGCTTCGATGGGAGCTCCTACAATGAGCAGTTCTTC.

This clonotype was seen more than once but under ten times. The genes are TRBV28 and TRBJ2-7; 12 nucleotides line up with TRBD2. Germline V gene sequence: CDR1 MDHEN, CDR2 SYDVKM. The CDR3 is 20 amino acids. With V trimmed by 6 bases and J by 1 base, 19 bases remained unmatched. The CDR3 region has the DNA TGTGCCAGCAGCCGCAAGACCAAGACTAGCGGGAGTAAGGGGTCCTACGAGCAGTACTTC. Its translation is CASSRKTKTSGSKGSYEQYF.

V and J are TRBV20-1 and TRBJ1-2; D possibly corresponds to TRBD1 (6 bases). The germline V gene encodes CDR1 DFQATT and CDR2 SNEGSKA (reference sequence). The CDR3 is made up of 14 amino acids. The germline V and J ends were trimmed by 0 bases and 7 bases, with 15 bases remaining between them. The CDR3 DNA reads TGCAGTGCTAGAGATCTGGGGGCCTCGAGTGGCTACACCTTC. As protein: CSARDLGASSGYTF.